The clone carrying this TCR beta chain occurred a few times. The data were taken from a study of blood T cell repertoires in COVID-19. Study in general: Material from acute and convalescent COVID-19 was sourced from the United States, Italy and Spain.

As originally analysed: Using reference gene primer amplification, nucleated cell counts were estimated. The method was immunoSEQ multiplex PCR; TCRdb's version includes in-frame clones alone and lacks a portion of them. Clone size and the V and J calls come from that table; the DNA yielded D and trimming. The top ten clones hold approximately 0.63% of a sample with 150,000 to 170,000 clones, about 85% of them seen once. Seattle's enrolled individuals joined amid active infection and were then monitored longitudinally. Germline CDR1 is SGHNT and CDR2 is YYREEE (reference sequence). The trim removed 4 bases at V and 6 bases at J, leaving 13 bases unmatched. The CDR3 totals 16 residues.

This sequence was found in a man in his sixties with COVID-19, enrolled during active disease. The sample consisted of peripheral blood. The V call is TRBV5-4, the J call TRBJ2-1, with TRBD2 matching 7 bases. The CDR3 nucleotides are TGTGCCAGCAGCCGGACCGGGGGGATGGCCGCCAATGAGCAGTTCTTC. It specifies CASSRTGGMAANEQFF.